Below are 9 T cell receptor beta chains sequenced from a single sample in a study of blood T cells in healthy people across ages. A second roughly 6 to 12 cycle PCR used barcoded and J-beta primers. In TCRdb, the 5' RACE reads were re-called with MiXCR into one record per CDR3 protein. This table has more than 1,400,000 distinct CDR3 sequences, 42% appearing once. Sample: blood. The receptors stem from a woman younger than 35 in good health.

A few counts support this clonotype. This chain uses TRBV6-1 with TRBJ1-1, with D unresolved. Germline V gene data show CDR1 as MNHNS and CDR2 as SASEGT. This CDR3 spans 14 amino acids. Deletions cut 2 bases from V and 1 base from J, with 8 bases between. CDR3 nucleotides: TGTGCCAGCAGTGAAACGTTAAGGAACACTGAAGCTTTCTTT. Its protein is CASSETLRNTEAFF.

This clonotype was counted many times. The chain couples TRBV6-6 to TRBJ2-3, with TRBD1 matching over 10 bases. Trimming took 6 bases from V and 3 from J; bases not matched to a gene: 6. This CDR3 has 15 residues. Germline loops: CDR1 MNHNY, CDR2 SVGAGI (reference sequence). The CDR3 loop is CASSRGQGGTDTQYF. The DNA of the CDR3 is TGTGCCAGCAGCCGCGGACAGGGGGGGACAGATACGCAGTATTTT.

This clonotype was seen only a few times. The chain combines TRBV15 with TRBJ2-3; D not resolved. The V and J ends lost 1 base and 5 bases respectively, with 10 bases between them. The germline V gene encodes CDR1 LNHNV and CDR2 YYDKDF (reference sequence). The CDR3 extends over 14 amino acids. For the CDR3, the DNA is TGTGCCACCAGCAGAGCTGGCTTACAAGATACGCAGTATTTT. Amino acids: CATSRAGLQDTQYF.

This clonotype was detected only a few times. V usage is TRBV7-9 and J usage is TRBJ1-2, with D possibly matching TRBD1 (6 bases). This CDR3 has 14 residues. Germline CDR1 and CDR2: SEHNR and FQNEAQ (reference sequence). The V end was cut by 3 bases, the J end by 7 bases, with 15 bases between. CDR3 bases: TGTGCCAGCAGCTTCCCACACGGACAGAGTGGCTACACCTTC. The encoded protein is CASSFPHGQSGYTF.

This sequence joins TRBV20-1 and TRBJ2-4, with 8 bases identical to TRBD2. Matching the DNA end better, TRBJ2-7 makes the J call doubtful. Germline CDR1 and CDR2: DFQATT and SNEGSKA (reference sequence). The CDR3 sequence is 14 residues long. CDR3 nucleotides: TGCAGTGCTAGAGTAGCGGGGTTGGACTACGAGCAGTACTTC. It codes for CSARVAGLDYEQYF.

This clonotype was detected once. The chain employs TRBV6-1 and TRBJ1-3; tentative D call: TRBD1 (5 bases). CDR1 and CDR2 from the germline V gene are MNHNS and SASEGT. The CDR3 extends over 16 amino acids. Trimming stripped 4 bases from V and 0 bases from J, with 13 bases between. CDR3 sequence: CASSVTGTGSGNTIYF. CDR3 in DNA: TGTGCCAGCAGTGTCACCGGGACGGGCTCTGGAAACACCATATATTTT.

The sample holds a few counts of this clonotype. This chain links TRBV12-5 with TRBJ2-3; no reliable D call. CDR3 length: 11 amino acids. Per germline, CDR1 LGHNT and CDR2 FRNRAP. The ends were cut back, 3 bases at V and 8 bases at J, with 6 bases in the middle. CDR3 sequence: CASGLGLTQYF. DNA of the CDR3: TGTGCTAGTGGTTTAGGCCTTACGCAGTATTTT.

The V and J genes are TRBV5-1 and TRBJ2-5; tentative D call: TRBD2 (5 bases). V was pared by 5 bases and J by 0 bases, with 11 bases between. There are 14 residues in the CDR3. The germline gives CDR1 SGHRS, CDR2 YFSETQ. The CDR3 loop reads CASSPGSNQETQYF. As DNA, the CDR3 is TGCGCCAGCAGTCCGGGAAGCAACCAAGAGACCCAGTACTTC.

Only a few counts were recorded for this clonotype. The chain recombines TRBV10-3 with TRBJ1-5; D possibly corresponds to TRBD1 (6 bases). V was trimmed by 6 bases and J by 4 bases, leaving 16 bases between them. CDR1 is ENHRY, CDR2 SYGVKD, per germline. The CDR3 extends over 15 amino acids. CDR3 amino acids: CAISGSRGANQPQHF. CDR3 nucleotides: TGTGCCATCAGCGGATCTCGGGGGGCAAATCAGCCCCAGCATTTT.